This TCR beta chain was sequenced in a study of PD-1 blockade in mismatch repair-deficient tumors. Germline assignment: CDR1 LNHDA and CDR2 SQIVND (reference sequence). Trimming took off 6 bases at V and 3 bases at J, with 10 bases between the two ends. The CDR3 loop spans 13 amino acids. General study points: Tumor-resident clones, often absent from pretreatment blood, expanded after pembrolizumab and then contracted.

The TCR-sequenced patients were a few responders to pembrolizumab. To note about this clone: Its antigen is as yet unknown.

The protocol was immunoSEQ multiplex PCR, while the TCRdb copy is restricted to in-frame clones and leaves out a portion. The sample shows 38,000 or so clones, about 85% of them seen only once. The V call is TRBV19, the J call TRBJ2-3; D ambiguous. This specimen consisted of peripheral blood, obtained 76 weeks after starting pembrolizumab. This receptor was obtained from an adult with mismatch repair-deficient cancer. DNA for the CDR3: TGTGCCAGTAGACTCCTCGGAACAGATACGCAGTATTTT. Translated, it gives CASRLLGTDTQYF. The whole variable domain, filled in from reference TRBV19 and TRBJ2-3, reads DGGITQSPKYLFRKEGQNVTLSCEQNLNHDAMYWYRQDPGQGLRLIYYSQIVNDFQKGDIAEGYSVSREKKESFPLTVTSAQKNPTAFYLCASRLLGTDTQYFGPGTRLTVL.